This entry lists 25 T cell receptor beta chains sequenced from one sample in a study of PD-1 blockade in classical Hodgkin lymphoma. Relapse after autologous stem cell transplantation occurred in every patient, and brentuximab vedotin exposure varied. TCRdb's copy holds only in-frame clones and misses some; the assay was immunoSEQ multiplex PCR. This sample has about 85,000 clones, with around 90% found just once. Material: peripheral blood mononuclear cells (PBMCs), obtained before the second cycle of nivolumab. These receptors all stem from a human donor with classical Hodgkin lymphoma.

The rearrangement links TRBV7-6 to TRBJ2-1; 8 bases map to TRBD1. After removal of 4 bases from V and 3 bases from J, the junction contained 2 bases not matched to a gene. This CDR3 has 14 residues. Germline values: CDR1 SGHVS, CDR2 FNYEAQ. CDR3 loop: CASSSTGDYNEQFF. The DNA of the CDR3 is TGTGCCAGCAGCTCGACAGGGGACTACAATGAGCAGTTCTTC.

V usage is TRBV5-4 and J usage is TRBJ2-1; D call uncertain. The CDR3 sequence is 16 residues long. The V and J ends lost 0 bases and 5 bases respectively, with 15 bases between them. Germline CDR1 reads SGHNT; CDR2 reads YYREEE (reference sequence). The CDR3 region is CASSLGSPAPNNEQFF. CDR3 DNA sequence: TGTGCCAGCAGCTTGGGATCACCTGCCCCCAACAATGAGCAGTTCTTC.

The chain carries TRBV6-4 and TRBJ2-5; the match to TRBD2 covers 10 bases. Germline loops: CDR1 MRHNA, CDR2 SNTAGT. The trim removed 7 bases at V and 4 bases at J, leaving 3 bases unmatched. The CDR3 runs to 13 residues. DNA of the CDR3: TGTGCCAGCAACTTAGCGGGAGGAGAGACCCAGTACTTC. Encoded protein: CASNLAGGETQYF.

A remark on this clone: Other DNA sequences in this specimen translate into the identical CDR3. This chain connects TRBV4-1 to TRBJ2-7; 7 bases are a match to TRBD1. CDR3 size: 14 residues. J gave up 2 bases and V 4 bases, and 5 bases lay outside the gene matches. Germline assignment: CDR1 MGHRA and CDR2 YSYEKL. The CDR3 reads CASSPTGLPYEQYF. CDR3 coding DNA: TGCGCCAGCAGCCCGACAGGGTTACCCTACGAGCAGTACTTC.

The chain links TRBV19 to TRBJ1-5; TRBD1 matches at 7 bases. The junction had 6 bases not matched to a gene; V was cut back by 7 bases and J by 0 bases. Germline assignment: CDR1 LNHDA and CDR2 SQIVND (reference sequence). This CDR3 is built from 15 residues. The CDR3 here is CASMTTGISNQPQHF. CDR3 sequence (DNA): TGTGCCAGTATGACGACAGGGATTAGCAATCAGCCCCAGCATTTT.

V usage is TRBV5-1 and J usage is TRBJ2-5; D gene uncertain. V lost 0 bases to trimming and J lost 4 bases, with 7 bases between them. This CDR3 contains 13 residues. CDR1 and CDR2 (germline): SGHRS, YFSETQ. CDR3: CASSLVVRETQYF. The CDR3 DNA is TGCGCCAGCAGCTTGGTGGTGCGAGAGACCCAGTACTTC.

J is TRBJ2-1 and V is TRBV27; 7 nucleotides align to TRBD2. The CDR3 is made up of 13 amino acids. With V trimmed by 2 bases and J by 6 bases, 1 base remained unmatched. From germline, CDR1 is MNHEY and CDR2 SMNVEV (reference sequence). DNA for the CDR3: TGTGCCAGCAGTTTACCGGGGGGCAATGAGCAGTTCTTC. It codes for CASSLPGGNEQFF.

J is TRBJ1-2 and V is TRBV6-1, with a possible D match to TRBD1 (6 bases). With 3 bases removed from V and 8 bases from J, the gap between germline ends came to 10 bases. CDR1 is MNHNS, CDR2 SASEGT, per germline. The CDR3 length is 12 residues. The CDR3, as DNA: TGTGCCAGCAGTGATGACAGGCACGGCTACACCTTC. It specifies CASSDDRHGYTF.

The chain couples TRBV28 to TRBJ2-5, with 9 nucleotides matching TRBD1. The V and J ends lost 5 bases and 5 bases, in that order; junction bases with no gene match: 6. CDR3 size: 14 residues. Germline V lookup: CDR1 MDHEN, CDR2 SYDVKM. The DNA for the CDR3 is TGTGCCAGCAGTACACAGGGGGCGGCGGAGACCCAGTACTTC. This codes for CASSTQGAAETQYF.

V and J are TRBV14 and TRBJ2-1; 8 nucleotides align to TRBD2. V trimming: 0 bases; J trimming: 4 bases; junction bases outside the gene matches: 2. In germline, CDR1 is SGHDN, CDR2 FVKESK. The CDR3 contains 15 residues. Here the CDR3 DNA reads TGTGCCAGCAGCCAAGAGGGACTAGTATACAATGAGCAGTTCTTC. Translated, it gives CASSQEGLVYNEQFF.

The rearrangement links TRBV6-5 to TRBJ2-1; 8 bases align to TRBD2. Losses at the gene ends were 2 bases for V and 2 bases for J; bases not matched to a gene: 5. The germline V gene encodes CDR1 MNHEY and CDR2 SVGAGI. This CDR3 has 16 residues. CDR3 DNA sequence: TGTGCCAGCAGTTACGGGACTAGGTTGCCCTACAATGAGCAGTTCTTC. Protein sequence: CASSYGTRLPYNEQFF.

The V gene is TRBV2, the J gene TRBJ2-7, with a tentative D call TRBD1 (5 bases). Germline values: CDR1 SNHLY, CDR2 FYNNEI. The CDR3 is 12 amino acids. The V and J ends lost 6 bases and 4 bases respectively, with 10 bases between them. CDR3 bases: TGTGCCAGCAGCCGCAGGGATTACGAGCAGTACTTC. Protein product: CASSRRDYEQYF.

V gene TRBV6-1 combines with J gene TRBJ1-4; tentative D call: TRBD1 (5 bases). This CDR3 spans 13 amino acids. Germline V gene sequence: CDR1 MNHNS, CDR2 SASEGT. The ends were cut back, 8 bases at V and 5 bases at J, with 12 bases in the middle. DNA of the CDR3: TGTGCCAGCGTCAGGGATTGGAATGAAAAACTGTTTTTT. It yields the protein CASVRDWNEKLFF.

The rearrangement joins TRBV6-1 to TRBJ2-5; D perhaps matches TRBD2 (5 bases). Germline V gene data show CDR1 as MNHNS and CDR2 as SASEGT. The CDR3 has 13 amino acids. V was trimmed by 7 bases and J by 5 bases, leaving 14 bases between them. This CDR3 reads CASMLAGGETQYF. Written as DNA, the CDR3 is TGTGCCAGCATGCTTGCGGGCGGGGAGACCCAGTACTTC.

The rearrangement links TRBV28 to TRBJ1-1; no clear D gene. This CDR3 is built from 12 residues. The ends were cut back, 6 bases at V and 4 bases at J, with 9 bases in the middle. Per the germline V gene, CDR1 is MDHEN and CDR2 is SYDVKM. The CDR3 DNA reads as TGTGCCAGCAGAACGACTGTCACTGAAGCTTTCTTT. Its translation: CASRTTVTEAFF. Variable domain in full (rest from reference TRBV28 and TRBJ1-1): DVKVTQSSRYLVKRTGEKVFLECVQDMDHENMFWYRQDPGLGLRLIYFSYDVKMKEKGDIPEGYSVSREKKERFSLILESASTNQTSMYLCASRTTVTEAFFGQGTRLTVV.

CDR3 nucleotide sequence: TGTGCCAGCAGTTCGTCTGGACAGCTCAACTATGGCTACACCTTC. It encodes CASSSSGQLNYGYTF. This chain connects TRBV28 to TRBJ1-2; a weak D match, TRBD1 (6 bases). The V and J ends lost 4 bases and 2 bases respectively, with 14 bases between them. The CDR3 spans 15 residues. CDR1 and CDR2 from the germline V gene are MDHEN and SYDVKM.

The chain couples TRBV28 to TRBJ2-7; perhaps TRBD1 as D (5 bases). Trimming took 1 base from V and 0 from J, leaving 10 bases between them. CDR3 length: 15 amino acids. The germline CDR1 and CDR2 sequences are MDHEN and SYDVKM. CDR3 DNA sequence: TGTGCCAGCAGTTTATTATTACAGGACTCCTACGAGCAGTACTTC. Its translation is CASSLLLQDSYEQYF.

The genes are TRBV7-2 and TRBJ2-1, with D perhaps TRBD1 (5 bases). The length of the CDR3 is 14 residues. Between the trimmed V and J ends, which lost 1 base and 9 bases, there was a span of 13 bases. Germline V gene sequence: CDR1 SGHTA, CDR2 FQGNSA. CDR3: CASSLEGARGEQFF. CDR3 in DNA: TGTGCCAGCAGCTTAGAAGGTGCAAGGGGTGAGCAGTTCTTC.

The table lists this clone with a count of one. The gene calls are TRBV19 and TRBJ2-3; 12 bases align to TRBD2. Germline CDR1 and CDR2: LNHDA and SQIVND (reference sequence). The CDR3 has 18 residues. V was pared by 6 bases and J by 0 bases, with 10 bases of the junction left unmatched. CDR3: CASRSRLAGEFSTDTQYF. Here the CDR3 DNA reads TGTGCCAGTAGATCACGACTAGCGGGAGAGTTTAGCACAGATACGCAGTATTTT.

The V gene is TRBV18, the J gene TRBJ2-4; D gene uncertain. V lost 0 bases to trimming and J lost 0 bases, with 6 bases between them. CDR1 is KGHSH, CDR2 LQKENI, per germline. This CDR3 spans 15 amino acids. CDR3 coding DNA: TGTGCCAGCTCACCACCTTCTTTAGCCAAAAACATTCAGTACTTC. The encoded protein is CASSPPSLAKNIQYF.

This chain joins TRBV9 and TRBJ1-3; no definite D call. CDR1 and CDR2 from the germline V gene are SGDLS and YYNGEE. This CDR3 has 15 amino acids. Trimming cost V 0 bases and J 0 bases, with 7 bases left between them. CDR3 in DNA: TGTGCCAGCAGCGTAGGTACAAGCTCTGGAAACACCATATATTTT. Protein product: CASSVGTSSGNTIYF.

The chain recombines TRBV5-6 with TRBJ2-7; D is undetermined. V lost 3 bases, J lost 4 bases, and 5 bases lay in between. This CDR3 region has 11 residues. Germline CDR1 is SGHDT and CDR2 is YYEEEE. The CDR3 spells CASSSVYEQYF. In DNA form, the CDR3 reads TGTGCCAGCAGCTCCGTATACGAGCAGTACTTC.

This chain links TRBV5-4 with TRBJ1-4, with no clear D. The length of the CDR3 is 14 residues. Per the germline V gene, CDR1 is SGHNT and CDR2 is YYREEE (reference sequence). The V end lost 4 bases, the J end lost 14 bases, and 21 bases lay between the germline ends. CDR3 coding DNA: TGTGCCAGCAGCGCCGGCGCGGCGCTAGATCGGCTGTTTTTT. Translating gives CASSAGAALDRLFF.

The chain's CDR3 is CASSLLGANEKLFF. CDR3 sequence (DNA): TGCGCCAGCAGCTTGCTGGGGGCAAATGAAAAACTGTTTTTT. This chain joins TRBV5-1 and TRBJ1-4, with D perhaps TRBD1 (6 bases). This CDR3 spans 14 amino acids. Trimming stripped 1 base from V and 5 bases from J, with 9 bases between. CDR1 is SGHRS and CDR2 is YFSETQ in the germline V gene.

This chain uses TRBV7-9 with TRBJ2-5; TRBD2 matches 15 bases. Unmatched junction bases numbered 6, after V lost 5 bases and J lost 5 bases. The length of the CDR3 is 16 residues. Per germline, CDR1 SEHNR and CDR2 FQNEAQ (reference sequence). CDR3 protein: CASSPGLAGGPETQYF. The DNA for the CDR3 is TGTGCCAGCAGCCCCGGACTAGCGGGAGGGCCGGAGACCCAGTACTTC.